The next 14 T cell receptor beta chains were all read from a single sample in a study of T cells in Graves' hyperthyroidism and ophthalmopathy. Researchers amplified the TCR beta CDR3 regions from RNA transcripts. Researchers ran a first-round RT-PCR on the TCR CDR3 using the HTBI primer set. TCRdb re-derived calls from the multiplex PCR reads in MiXCR, one entry per CDR3 protein. The data contain around 420,000 distinct CDR3 sequences, around 16% of them singletons. Material for sequencing was blood. These receptors were taken from a woman between 18 and 29 years old with Graves' hyperthyroidism.

This clonotype was seen many times. The V and J genes are TRBV19 and TRBJ1-5; D gene ambiguous. From germline, CDR1 is LNHDA and CDR2 SQIVND (reference sequence). The CDR3 is 14 residues long. The V end lost 2 bases, the J end lost 3 bases, and 8 bases lay between the germline ends. CDR3 in amino acids: CASSIRPYNQPQHF. CDR3 bases: TGTGCCAGTAGTATACGACCCTACAATCAGCCCCAGCATTTT.

The chain links TRBV7-9 to TRBJ2-3; 9 bases map to TRBD1. Germline V lookup: CDR1 SEHNR, CDR2 FQNEAQ (reference sequence). Trimming removed 6 bases from V and 6 bases from J; junction bases left unmatched: 13. The CDR3 sequence is 16 residues long. CDR3: CASSPPDRGGRDTQYF. As DNA, the CDR3 is TGTGCCAGCAGTCCTCCCGACAGGGGGGGACGCGATACGCAGTATTTT.

At least ten counts were recorded for this clonotype. The rearrangement joins TRBV2 to TRBJ2-7; 9 nucleotides agree with TRBD2. J gave up 7 bases and V 8 bases, and 15 bases lay outside the gene matches. CDR3 size: 15 residues. Germline V gene data show CDR1 as SNHLY and CDR2 as FYNNEI. This chain's CDR3 is CASLRGLAGTREQYF. The CDR3 DNA is TGTGCCAGCCTTCGAGGGCTAGCGGGGACTCGGGAGCAGTACTTC. Drawing the rest from reference TRBV2 and TRBJ2-7, the complete variable domain is EPEVTQTPSHQVTQMGQEVILRCVPISNHLYFYWYRQILGQKVEFLVSFYNNEISEKSEIFDDQFSVERPDGSNFTLKIRSTKLEDSAMYFCASLRGLAGTREQYFGPGTRLTVT.

At least ten counts were recorded for this clonotype. The J gene is TRBJ2-3, the V gene TRBV12-5, with D possibly being TRBD2 (6 bases). This CDR3 is built from 13 residues. Trimming took 5 bases from V and 4 from J, leaving 10 bases between them. CDR1 and CDR2 from the germline V gene are LGHNT and FRNRAP. The CDR3 bases are TGTGCTAGTGGTGGGGACTTGGCAGATACGCAGTATTTT. This sequence encodes CASGGDLADTQYF.

This clonotype was seen ten or more times. The chain has TRBV12-3 or TRBV12-4 and TRBJ2-7; D remains ambiguous. There are 14 residues in the CDR3. Trimming cost V 3 bases and J 1 base, with 10 bases left between them. DNA for the CDR3: TGTGCCAGCAGTTTGATGACCGAATCCTACGAGCAGTACTTC. Its protein is CASSLMTESYEQYF.

This clonotype has a count of ten or more. The chain couples TRBV7-2 to TRBJ2-7; unclear D gene. The CDR3 covers 15 residues. Trimming stripped 5 bases from V and 3 bases from J, with 17 bases between. Germline-derived CDR1 and CDR2 are SGHTA and FQGNSA. CDR3 region: CASSIKAVPSYEQYF. Here the CDR3 DNA reads TGTGCCAGCAGCATTAAGGCTGTTCCTAGCTACGAGCAGTACTTC.

This clonotype was seen many times. The chain joins TRBV7-2 to TRBJ2-5, with 10 nucleotides matching TRBD2. Germline lookup yields CDR1 SGHTA and CDR2 FQGNSA. The CDR3 spans 19 residues. V gave up 1 base and J gave up 3 bases; unmatched junction bases: 14. This CDR3 is CASSLVPASGGSLEETQYF. The CDR3 DNA reads TGTGCCAGCAGCTTAGTCCCAGCTAGCGGGGGTTCACTAGAAGAGACCCAGTACTTC.

V is TRBV19 and J is TRBJ1-1; 7 positions agree with TRBD1. Looked up from germline, CDR1 is LNHDA and CDR2 is SQIVND (reference sequence). The V gene end was trimmed by 5 bases and the J gene end by 11 bases; junction bases not matched to a gene: 5. The CDR3 length is 11 residues. The CDR3 DNA reads as TGTGCCAGTAGTGACAGGGTTCGGGCTTTCTTT. Translating gives CASSDRVRAFF. Complete variable domain (other parts from reference TRBV19 and TRBJ1-1): DGGITQSPKYLFRKEGQNVTLSCEQNLNHDAMYWYRQDPGQGLRLIYYSQIVNDFQKGDIAEGYSVSREKKESFPLTVTSAQKNPTAFYLCASSDRVRAFFGQGTRLTVV.

The table lists this clonotype with a few counts. V is TRBV28 and J is TRBJ1-4; D is uncertain. Germline values: CDR1 MDHEN, CDR2 SYDVKM. With 3 bases removed from V and 8 bases from J, the gap between germline ends came to 10 bases. The CDR3 is made up of 13 amino acids. Here the CDR3 reads CASSLERSEKLFF. In DNA form, the CDR3 reads TGTGCCAGCAGTTTGGAGCGGAGCGAAAAACTGTTTTTT.

This clonotype was seen repeatedly, ten times or more. V gene TRBV20-1 combines with J gene TRBJ1-1; TRBD1 might be the D (6 bases). This CDR3 contains 13 residues. Germline V CDR1 and CDR2: DFQATT, SNEGSKA (reference sequence). V was trimmed by 7 bases and J by 3 bases, leaving 15 bases between them. CDR3 DNA sequence: TGCAGTGTCAAAGGGGGGCAGGACACTGAAGCTTTCTTT. This gives the protein CSVKGGQDTEAFF.

The CDR3 sequence is CASIPGQLLWTEAFF. The CDR3 region has the DNA TGTGCCAGTATTCCGGGACAGCTTCTTTGGACTGAAGCTTTCTTT. This chain joins TRBV19 and TRBJ1-1; 7 positions agree with TRBD1. V was clipped by 7 bases and J by 5 bases; unmatched bases: 13. The CDR3 consists of 15 residues. The V gene's germline CDR1 is LNHDA and CDR2 SQIVND (reference sequence).

This clonotype was picked up many times. This chain connects TRBV15 to TRBJ2-3, with TRBD1 identical over 9 bases. CDR3 length equals 14 residues. V lost 4 bases, J lost 5 bases, and 4 bases stayed unmatched. Germline assignment: CDR1 LNHNV and CDR2 YYDKDF (reference sequence). CDR3 DNA: TGTGCCACCAGCATACAGGGGGCTGTAGATACGCAGTATTTT. This translates into CATSIQGAVDTQYF.

A few counts support this clonotype. The chain employs TRBV6-2 or TRBV6-3 and TRBJ2-7, with TRBD2 identical over 11 bases. Trimming at V came to 2 bases and at J to 3 bases, leaving 6 bases not matched to a gene. Germline assignment: CDR1 MNHEY and CDR2 SVGEGT. CDR3 size: 16 residues. The CDR3 is CASSYSFTSGSYEQYF. DNA of the CDR3: TGTGCCAGCAGTTACAGTTTCACTAGCGGGAGCTACGAGCAGTACTTC.

This clonotype was seen repeatedly, ten times or more. One end of the junction does not line up with germline, which may come from a read error. This chain uses TRBV20-1 with TRBJ2-3, with unresolved D. The CDR3 length is 16 residues. Germline CDR1 is DFQATT and CDR2 is SNEGSKA (reference sequence). The CDR3 coding sequence is TGCAGTGCTCATCCCCCCGGCAGGCCACGCACGGATACGCAGTATTTT. Protein sequence: CSAHPPGRPRTDTQYF.